This T cell receptor (beta chain) was recovered during a study of radiotherapy plus CTLA-4 blockade in lung cancer. In the study overall: Objective responses were recorded in 15% to 20% of patients, with disease control recorded in roughly 31%.

Sequencing was performed with immunoSEQ multiplex PCR; in TCRdb, only in-frame clones are kept and a portion is missing. The sample has about 97,000 clones, around 79% seen once. Focal radiation plus CTLA-4 blockade with ipilimumab was administered to patients who had chemo-refractory metastatic non-small-cell lung cancer. The CDR3 runs to 15 residues. Per the germline V gene, CDR1 is MRHNA and CDR2 is SNTAGT. Trimming took off 7 bases at V and 12 bases at J, with 22 bases between the two ends. Study outcomes and limitations: After radiotherapy and ipilimumab, tumor-derived clones expanded in peripheral blood. Early shifts in blood T cell clones, with interferon-beta, reportedly predicted response best.

The sample holds one count of this clone. Its antigen is still unknown. The origin of this receptor is a human donor with non-small cell lung cancer who had a partial response to radiotherapy plus ipilimumab. Some clones in this sample may be carry-over from other donors' samples. V and J are TRBV6-4 and TRBJ1-6, with D perhaps TRBD1 (6 bases). The sample in question was peripheral blood, obtained from a patient treated with radiotherapy plus ipilimumab. CDR3 DNA sequence: TGTGCCAGCACCGACAAATCACAGGGTGGGAAACCCCTCCACTTT. The encoded protein is CASTDKSQGGKPLHF.